The T cell receptor beta chain under discussion was sequenced for a study of tumor and adjacent non-tumor tissue in lung cancer. The CDR3 sequence is 15 residues long. The germline gives CDR1 LGHNA, CDR2 YSLEER. RNA was extracted from bulk tissue without any cell sorting. Distant lung tissue was collected more than 3 cm away from the tumor edge. Newly diagnosed lung cancer patients had thoracic surgery in China, August–late 2014, without prior chemotherapy. TCRbeta libraries were built with three rounds of nested PCR, modified from ARM-PCR. TCRdb re-analysed the multiplex PCR reads in MiXCR, keeping a single row per CDR3 protein. The sample carries about 50,000 distinct CDR3 sequences, around three quarters recorded once. A word on this clonotype: Its antigen is currently unknown. The junction shows a germline mismatch at one end, possibly a read error.

Whole-study findings and limits: Normal lung showed higher cumulative top 100 clone frequency than tumor. Tumor tissue had significantly higher TCR diversity than normal lung.

This sequence joins TRBV4-3 and TRBJ2-3, with a tentative D call TRBD2 (6 bases). The sample was distant non-tumor lung tissue. The receptor was derived from a woman aged 60 to 75 with non-small cell lung cancer. The CDR3 region has the DNA TGCGCCGGCAGCAACGGACTAACGGGCACAAATACGCAGTATTTT. It yields the protein CAGSNGLTGTNTQYF.